This T cell receptor beta chain was observed in a study of technical replicates of blood from a few donors. Assay used: immunoSEQ multiplex PCR; TCRdb lists only in-frame clones, some missing. The sample lists approximately 88,000 clones, about 94% occurring once. Germline CDR1 MNHEY, CDR2 SVGAGI. The ends lost 6 bases at V and 7 bases at J; junction bases unmatched: 7. CDR3 length equals 14 residues. The material sequenced was T cells isolated from PBMCs. This clonotype was sampled from a human donor in good health. The V and J genes are TRBV6-5 and TRBJ1-2; 11 positions match TRBD1. CDR3 nucleotide sequence: TGTGCCAGCAGAAGGACAGGGGGCTTTAGTGGCTACACCTTC. This gives the protein CASRRTGGFSGYTF.